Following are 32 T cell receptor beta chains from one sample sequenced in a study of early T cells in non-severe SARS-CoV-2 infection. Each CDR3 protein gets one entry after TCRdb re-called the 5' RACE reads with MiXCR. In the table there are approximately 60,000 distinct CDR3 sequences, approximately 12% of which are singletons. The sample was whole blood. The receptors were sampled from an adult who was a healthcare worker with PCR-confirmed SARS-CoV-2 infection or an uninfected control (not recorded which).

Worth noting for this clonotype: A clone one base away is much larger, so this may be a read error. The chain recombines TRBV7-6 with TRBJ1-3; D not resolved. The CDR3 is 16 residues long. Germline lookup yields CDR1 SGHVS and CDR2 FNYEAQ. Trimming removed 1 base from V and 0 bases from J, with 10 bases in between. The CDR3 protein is CASSLVSQISGNTIYF. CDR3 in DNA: TGTGCCAGCAGCTTAGTCAGCCAGATCTCTGGAAACACCATATATTTT.

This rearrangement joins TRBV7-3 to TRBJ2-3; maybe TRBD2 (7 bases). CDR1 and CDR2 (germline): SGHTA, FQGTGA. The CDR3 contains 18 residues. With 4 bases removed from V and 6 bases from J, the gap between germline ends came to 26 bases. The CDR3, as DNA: TGTGCCAGCAGCTCCCGGGGGCGCTTAGCGGGTAGGGTCGATACGCAGTATTTT. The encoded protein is CASSSRGRLAGRVDTQYF. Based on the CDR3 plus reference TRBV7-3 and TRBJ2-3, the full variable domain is GAGVSQTPSNKVTEKGKYVELRCDPISGHTALYWYRQSLGQGPEFLIYFQGTGAADDSGLPNDRFFAVRPEGSVSTLKIQRTERGDSAVYLCASSSRGRLAGRVDTQYFGPGTRLTVL.

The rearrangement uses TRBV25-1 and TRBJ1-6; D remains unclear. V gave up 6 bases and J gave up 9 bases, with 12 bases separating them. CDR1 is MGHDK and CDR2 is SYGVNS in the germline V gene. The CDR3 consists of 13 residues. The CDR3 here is CASRTVEASPLHF. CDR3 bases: TGTGCCAGCAGAACAGTGGAGGCTTCACCCCTCCACTTT. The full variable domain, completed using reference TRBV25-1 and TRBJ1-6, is EADIYQTPRYLVIGTGKKITLECSQTMGHDKMYWYQQDPGMELHLIHYSYGVNSTEKGDLSSESTVSRIRTEHFPLTLESARPSHTSQYLCASRTVEASPLHFGNGTRLTVT.

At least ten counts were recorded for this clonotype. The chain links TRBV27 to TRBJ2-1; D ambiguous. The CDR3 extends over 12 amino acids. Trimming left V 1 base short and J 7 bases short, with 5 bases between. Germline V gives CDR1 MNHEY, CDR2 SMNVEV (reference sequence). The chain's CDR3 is CASSLLGNEQFF. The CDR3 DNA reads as TGTGCCAGCAGTTTATTGGGTAATGAGCAGTTCTTC.

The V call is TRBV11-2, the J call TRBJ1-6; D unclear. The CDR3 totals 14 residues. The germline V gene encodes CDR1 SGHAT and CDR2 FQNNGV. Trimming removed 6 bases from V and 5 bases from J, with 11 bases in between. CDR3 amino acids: CASSLQLDNSPLHF. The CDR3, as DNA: TGTGCCAGCAGTTTACAGCTTGATAATTCACCCCTCCACTTT.

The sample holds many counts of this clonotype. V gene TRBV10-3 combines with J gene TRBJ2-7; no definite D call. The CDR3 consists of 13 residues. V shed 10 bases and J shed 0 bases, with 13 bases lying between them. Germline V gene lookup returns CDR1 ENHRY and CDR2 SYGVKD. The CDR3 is CATEVAGSYEQYF. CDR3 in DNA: TGTGCCACCGAAGTGGCAGGCTCCTACGAGCAGTACTTC.

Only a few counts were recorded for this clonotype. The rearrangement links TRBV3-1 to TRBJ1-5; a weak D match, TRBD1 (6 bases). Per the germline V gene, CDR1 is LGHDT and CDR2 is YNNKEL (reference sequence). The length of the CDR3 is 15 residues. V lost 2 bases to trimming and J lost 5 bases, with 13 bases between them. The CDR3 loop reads CASSQTGKGYQPQHF. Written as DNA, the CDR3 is TGTGCCAGCAGCCAAACAGGGAAGGGCTATCAGCCCCAGCATTTT.

The CDR3 bases are TGTGCCAGCAGCCCGGGGACTAGCTACACAGATACGCAGTATTTT. It is translated as CASSPGTSYTDTQYF. The chain joins TRBV7-3 to TRBJ2-3; 9 nucleotides align to TRBD2. CDR1 SGHTA and CDR2 FQGTGA come from the germline V gene. This CDR3 contains 15 residues. Trimming cost V 5 bases and J 2 bases; bases outside gene matches: 5.

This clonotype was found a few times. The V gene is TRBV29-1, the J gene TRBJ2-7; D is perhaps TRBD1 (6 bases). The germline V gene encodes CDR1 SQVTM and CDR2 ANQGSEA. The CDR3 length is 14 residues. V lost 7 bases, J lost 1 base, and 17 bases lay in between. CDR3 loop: CSASPTGLSYEQYF. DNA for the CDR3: TGCAGCGCATCCCCTACAGGGTTGTCCTACGAGCAGTACTTC.

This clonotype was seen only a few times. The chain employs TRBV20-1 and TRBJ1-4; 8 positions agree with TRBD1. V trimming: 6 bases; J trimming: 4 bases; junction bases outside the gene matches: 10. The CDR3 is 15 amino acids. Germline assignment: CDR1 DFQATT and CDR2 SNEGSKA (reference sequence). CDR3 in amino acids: CSARGQGQSNEKLFF. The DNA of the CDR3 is TGCAGTGCCCGAGGACAGGGCCAGAGTAATGAAAAACTGTTTTTT.

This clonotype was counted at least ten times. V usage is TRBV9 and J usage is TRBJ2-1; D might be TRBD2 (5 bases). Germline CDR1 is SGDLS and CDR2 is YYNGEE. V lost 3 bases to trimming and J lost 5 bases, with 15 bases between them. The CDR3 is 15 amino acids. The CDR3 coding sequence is TGTGCCAGCAGCGGCGGCCCAACTAGGCACAATGAGCAGTTCTTC. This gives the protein CASSGGPTRHNEQFF.

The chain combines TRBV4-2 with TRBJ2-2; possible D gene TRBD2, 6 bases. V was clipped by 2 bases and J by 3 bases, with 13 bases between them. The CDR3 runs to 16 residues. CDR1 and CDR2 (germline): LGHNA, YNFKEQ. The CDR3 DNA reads TGTGCCAGCAGCCAATATGGCGGGGAGGACACCGGGGAGCTGTTTTTT. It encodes CASSQYGGEDTGELFF.

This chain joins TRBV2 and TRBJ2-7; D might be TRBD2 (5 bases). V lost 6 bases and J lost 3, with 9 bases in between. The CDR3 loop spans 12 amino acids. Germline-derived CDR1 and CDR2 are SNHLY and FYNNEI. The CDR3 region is CASRTRGYEQYF. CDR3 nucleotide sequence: TGTGCCAGCAGGACTCGGGGCTACGAGCAGTACTTC.

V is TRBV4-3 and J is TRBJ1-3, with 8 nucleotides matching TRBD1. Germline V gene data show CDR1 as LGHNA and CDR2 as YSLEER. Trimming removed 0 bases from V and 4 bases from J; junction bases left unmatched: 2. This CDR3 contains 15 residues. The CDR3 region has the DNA TGCGCCAGCAGCCAAGACAGGGGGCCCGGAAACACCATATATTTT. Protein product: CASSQDRGPGNTIYF.

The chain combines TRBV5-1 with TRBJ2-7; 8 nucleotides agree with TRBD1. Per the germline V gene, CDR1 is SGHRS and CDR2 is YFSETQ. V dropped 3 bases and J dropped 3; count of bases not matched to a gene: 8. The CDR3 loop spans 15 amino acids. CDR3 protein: CASSWTGTGFYEQYF. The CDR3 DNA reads TGCGCCAGCAGCTGGACCGGGACAGGTTTCTACGAGCAGTACTTC.

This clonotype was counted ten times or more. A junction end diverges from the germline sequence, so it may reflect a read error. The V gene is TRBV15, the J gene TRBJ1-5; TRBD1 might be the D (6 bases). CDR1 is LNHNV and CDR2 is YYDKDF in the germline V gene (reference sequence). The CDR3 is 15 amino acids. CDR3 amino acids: CATSSSRDNYQTQHF. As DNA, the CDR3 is TGTGCCACCAGCTCCTCGAGGGACAACTATCAGACCCAGCATTTT.

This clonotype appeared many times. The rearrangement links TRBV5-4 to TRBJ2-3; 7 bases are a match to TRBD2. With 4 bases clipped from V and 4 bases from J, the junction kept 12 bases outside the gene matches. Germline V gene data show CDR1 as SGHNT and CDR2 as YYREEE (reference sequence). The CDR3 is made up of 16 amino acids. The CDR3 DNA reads TGTGCCAGCAGCCCCGGCGGCGGGGGTGGTTCAGATACGCAGTATTTT. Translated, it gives CASSPGGGGGSDTQYF.

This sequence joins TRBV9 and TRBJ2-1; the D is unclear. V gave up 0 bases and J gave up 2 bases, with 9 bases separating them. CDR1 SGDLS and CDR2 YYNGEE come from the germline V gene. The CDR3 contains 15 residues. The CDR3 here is CASSVVVGPYNEQFF. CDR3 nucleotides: TGTGCCAGCAGCGTAGTGGTCGGGCCCTACAATGAGCAGTTCTTC.

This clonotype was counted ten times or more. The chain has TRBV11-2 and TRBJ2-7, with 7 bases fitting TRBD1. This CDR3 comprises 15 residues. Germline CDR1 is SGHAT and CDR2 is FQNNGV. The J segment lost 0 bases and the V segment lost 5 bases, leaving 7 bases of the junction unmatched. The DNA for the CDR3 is TGTGCCAGCAGCCCCGACAGGGCTTCCTCCTACGAGCAGTACTTC. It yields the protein CASSPDRASSYEQYF.

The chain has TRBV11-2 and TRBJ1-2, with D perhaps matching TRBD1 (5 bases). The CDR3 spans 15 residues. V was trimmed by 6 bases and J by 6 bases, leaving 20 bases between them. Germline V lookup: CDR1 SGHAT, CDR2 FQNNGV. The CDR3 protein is CASRRAGPLSHGYTF. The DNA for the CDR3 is TGTGCCAGCAGACGAGCGGGACCGCTTTCACATGGCTACACCTTC.

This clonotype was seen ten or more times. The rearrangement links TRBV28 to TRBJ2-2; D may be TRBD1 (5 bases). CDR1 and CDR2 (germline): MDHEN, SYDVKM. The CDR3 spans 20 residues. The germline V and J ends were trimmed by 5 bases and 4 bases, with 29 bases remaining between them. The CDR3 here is CASSPNARFISQGGTGELFF. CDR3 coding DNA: TGTGCCAGCAGTCCTAATGCGCGTTTTATTAGTCAGGGTGGCACCGGGGAGCTGTTTTTT.

The chain's CDR3 is CASSEAAEILNTEAFF. Here the CDR3 DNA reads TGTGCCAGCAGTGAAGCGGCAGAAATCCTGAACACTGAAGCTTTCTTT. This chain uses TRBV6-1 with TRBJ1-1, with no clear D. Per germline, CDR1 MNHNS and CDR2 SASEGT. Trimming shortened V by 0 bases and J by 0 bases, and 11 bases separated the two germline ends. The CDR3 extends over 16 amino acids.

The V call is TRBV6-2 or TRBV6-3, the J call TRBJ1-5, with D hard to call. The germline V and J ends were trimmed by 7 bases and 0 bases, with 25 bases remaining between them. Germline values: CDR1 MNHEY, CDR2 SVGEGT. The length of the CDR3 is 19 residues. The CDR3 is CASKTPGQPNIISNQPQHF. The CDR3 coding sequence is TGTGCCAGCAAAACCCCCGGGCAGCCAAATATTATTAGCAATCAGCCCCAGCATTTT.

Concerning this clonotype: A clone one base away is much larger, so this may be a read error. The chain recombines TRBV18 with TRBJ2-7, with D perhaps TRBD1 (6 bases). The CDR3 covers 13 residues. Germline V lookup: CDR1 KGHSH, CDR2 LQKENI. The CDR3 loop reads CASSPRGSYERYF. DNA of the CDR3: TGTGCCAGCTCACCCAGGGGTTCCTACGAGCGGTACTTC.

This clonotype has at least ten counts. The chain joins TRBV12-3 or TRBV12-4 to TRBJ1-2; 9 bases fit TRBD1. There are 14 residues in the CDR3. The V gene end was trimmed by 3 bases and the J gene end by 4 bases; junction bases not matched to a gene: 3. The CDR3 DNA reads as TGTGCCAGCAGTTTCACAGGGGGCAGCTATGGCTACACCTTC. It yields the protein CASSFTGGSYGYTF.

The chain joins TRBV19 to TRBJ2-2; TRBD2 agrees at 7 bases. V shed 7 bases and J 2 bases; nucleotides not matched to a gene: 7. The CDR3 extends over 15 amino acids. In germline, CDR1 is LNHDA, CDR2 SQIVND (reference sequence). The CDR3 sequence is CASIDRGENTGELFF. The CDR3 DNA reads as TGTGCCAGTATCGACCGGGGGGAAAACACCGGGGAGCTGTTTTTT.

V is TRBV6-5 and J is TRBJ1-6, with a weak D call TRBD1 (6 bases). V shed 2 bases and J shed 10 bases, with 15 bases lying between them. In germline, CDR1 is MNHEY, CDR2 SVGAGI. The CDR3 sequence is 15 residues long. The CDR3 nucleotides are TGTGCCAGCAGTTACGGGGGCTTAAGGGGATCACCCCTCCACTTT. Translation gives CASSYGGLRGSPLHF.

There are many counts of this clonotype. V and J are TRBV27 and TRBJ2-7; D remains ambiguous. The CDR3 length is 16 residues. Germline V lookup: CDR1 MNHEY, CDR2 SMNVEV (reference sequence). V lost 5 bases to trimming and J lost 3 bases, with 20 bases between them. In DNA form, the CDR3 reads TGTGCCAGCAGTCCCTTTCAAGGACCATCTTACTACGAGCAGTACTTC. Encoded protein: CASSPFQGPSYYEQYF.

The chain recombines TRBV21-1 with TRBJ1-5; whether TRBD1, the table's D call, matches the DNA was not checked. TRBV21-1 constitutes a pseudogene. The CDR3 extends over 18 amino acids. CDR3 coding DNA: TGTGCCAGCCGACGCATGTCCGGGGCATCTTACTGCAATCAGCCCCAGCATTTT. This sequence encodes CASRRMSGASYCNQPQHF.

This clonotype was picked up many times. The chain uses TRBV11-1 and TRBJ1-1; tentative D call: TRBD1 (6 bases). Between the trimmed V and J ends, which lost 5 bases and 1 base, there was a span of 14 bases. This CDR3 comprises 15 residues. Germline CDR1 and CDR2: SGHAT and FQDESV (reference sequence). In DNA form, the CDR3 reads TGTGCCAGCAGCCACGGGGGGCTCAAGAACACTGAAGCTTTCTTT. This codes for CASSHGGLKNTEAFF.

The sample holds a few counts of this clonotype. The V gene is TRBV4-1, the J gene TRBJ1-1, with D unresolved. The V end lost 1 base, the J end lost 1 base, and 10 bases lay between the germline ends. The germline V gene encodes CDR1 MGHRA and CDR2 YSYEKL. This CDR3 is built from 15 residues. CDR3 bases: TGCGCCAGCAGCCAAGTCTGGCCGACGAACACTGAAGCTTTCTTT. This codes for CASSQVWPTNTEAFF.

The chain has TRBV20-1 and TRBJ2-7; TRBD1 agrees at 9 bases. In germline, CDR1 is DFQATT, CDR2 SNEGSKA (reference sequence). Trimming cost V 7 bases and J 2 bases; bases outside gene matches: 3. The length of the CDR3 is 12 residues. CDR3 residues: CSVDRGPYEQYF. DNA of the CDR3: TGCAGTGTGGACAGGGGACCCTACGAGCAGTACTTC.